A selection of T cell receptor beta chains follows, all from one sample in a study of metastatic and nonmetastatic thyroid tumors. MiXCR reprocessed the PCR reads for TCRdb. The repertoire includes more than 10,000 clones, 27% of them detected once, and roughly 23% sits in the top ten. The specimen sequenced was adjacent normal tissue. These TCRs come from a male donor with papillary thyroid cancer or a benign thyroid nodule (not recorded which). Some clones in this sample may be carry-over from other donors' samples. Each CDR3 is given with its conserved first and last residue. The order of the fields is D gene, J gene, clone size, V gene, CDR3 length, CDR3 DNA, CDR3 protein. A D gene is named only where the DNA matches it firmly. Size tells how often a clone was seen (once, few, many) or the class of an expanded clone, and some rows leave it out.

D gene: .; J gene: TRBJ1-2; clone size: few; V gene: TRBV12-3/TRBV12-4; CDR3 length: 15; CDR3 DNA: TGTGCCAGCAGTTTCATAATGGGGGGTGGTTATGGCTACACCTTC; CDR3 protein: CASSFIMGGGYGYTF
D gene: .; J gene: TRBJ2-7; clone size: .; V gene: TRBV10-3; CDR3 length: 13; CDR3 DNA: TGTGCCATCAGTGAGGGTAGCGGCTACGAGCAGTACTTC; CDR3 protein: CAISEGSGYEQYF
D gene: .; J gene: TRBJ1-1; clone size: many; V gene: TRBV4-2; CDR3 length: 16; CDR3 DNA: TGTGCCAGCAGCCAAGCGGGGGGGGCGCCGAACACTGAAGCTTTCTTT; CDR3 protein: CASSQAGGAPNTEAFF
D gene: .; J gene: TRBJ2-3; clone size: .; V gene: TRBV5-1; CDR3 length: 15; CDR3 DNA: TGCGCCAGCAGCACTACAGGTGCTAGCACAGATACGCAGTATTTT; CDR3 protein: CASSTTGASTDTQYF
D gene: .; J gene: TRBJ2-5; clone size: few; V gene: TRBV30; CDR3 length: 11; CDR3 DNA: TGTGCCTGGACATATGGGGAGACCCAGTACTTC; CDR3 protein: CAWTYGETQYF
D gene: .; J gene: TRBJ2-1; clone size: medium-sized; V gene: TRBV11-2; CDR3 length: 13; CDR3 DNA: TGTGCCAGCAGCCGACAGGCGTACAATGAGCAGTTCTTC; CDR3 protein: CASSRQAYNEQFF
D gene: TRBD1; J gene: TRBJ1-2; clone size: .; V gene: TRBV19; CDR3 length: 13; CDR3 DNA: TGTGCCAGCGCCGGGACAGCCAACTATGGCTACACCTTC; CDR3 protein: CASAGTANYGYTF
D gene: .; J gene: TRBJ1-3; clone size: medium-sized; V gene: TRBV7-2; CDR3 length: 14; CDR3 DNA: TGTGCCAGCAGCTCCGGGTTTTCTGGAAACACCATATATTTT; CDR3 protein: CASSSGFSGNTIYF
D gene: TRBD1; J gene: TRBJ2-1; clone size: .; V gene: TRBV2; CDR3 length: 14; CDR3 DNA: TGTGCCAGCAGCCCGAGCCAGGGGGTGGATGAGCAGTTCTTC; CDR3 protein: CASSPSQGVDEQFF
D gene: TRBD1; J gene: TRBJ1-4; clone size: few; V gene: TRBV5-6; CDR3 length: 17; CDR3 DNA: TGTGCCAGCAGTCTCCGACAGGGGGCGCTTATGAACGAAAAACTGTTTTTT; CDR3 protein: CASSLRQGALMNEKLFF
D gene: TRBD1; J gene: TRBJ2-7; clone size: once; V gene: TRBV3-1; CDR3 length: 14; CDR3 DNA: TGTGCCAGCAGCCAAGGGACAGGGGGCTACGAGCAGTACTTC; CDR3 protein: CASSQGTGGYEQYF
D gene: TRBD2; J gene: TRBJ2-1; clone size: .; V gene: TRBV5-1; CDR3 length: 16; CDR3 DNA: TGCGCCAGCAGCTTGGGTGCGGGAGGGGCTAGCGATGAGCAGTTCTTC; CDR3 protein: CASSLGAGGASDEQFF
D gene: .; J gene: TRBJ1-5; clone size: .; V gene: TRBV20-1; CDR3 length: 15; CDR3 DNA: TGCAGTGCTAGAGGAGGAGGGGGTAGGGATCAGCCCCAGCATTTT; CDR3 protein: CSARGGGGRDQPQHF
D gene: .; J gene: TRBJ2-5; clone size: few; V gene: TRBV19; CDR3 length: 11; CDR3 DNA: TGTGCCATCACGCTAGGCGAGACCCAGTACTTC; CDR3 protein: CAITLGETQYF
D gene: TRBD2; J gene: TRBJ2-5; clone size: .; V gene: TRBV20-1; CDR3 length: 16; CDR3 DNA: TGCAGTGCTAGACCCGGGATAGCGGGGATCCAAGAGACCCAGTACTTC; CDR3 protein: CSARPGIAGIQETQYF
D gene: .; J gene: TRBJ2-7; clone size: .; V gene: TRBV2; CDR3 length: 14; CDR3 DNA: TGTGCCAGCACTCCTATGAGCGGGCCGGGGCAGCAGTACTTC; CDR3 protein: CASTPMSGPGQQYF
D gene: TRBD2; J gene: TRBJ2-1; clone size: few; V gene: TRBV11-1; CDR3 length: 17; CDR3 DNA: TGTGCCAGCAGCCAGGGACTAGCGGGGGGGCCGGGTGGTGAGCAGTTCTTC; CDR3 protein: CASSQGLAGGPGGEQFF
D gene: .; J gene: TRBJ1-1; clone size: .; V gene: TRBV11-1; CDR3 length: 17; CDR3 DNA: TGTGCCAGCAGCCAGGGTCACCTCACCCACCACGGGACCGAAGCTTTCTTT; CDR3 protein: CASSQGHLTHHGTEAFF
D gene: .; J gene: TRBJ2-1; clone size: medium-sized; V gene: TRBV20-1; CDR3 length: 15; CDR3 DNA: TGCAGTGCTAGAGATCCCCGGGGGGCAGCCAATGAGCAGTTCTTC; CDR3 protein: CSARDPRGAANEQFF
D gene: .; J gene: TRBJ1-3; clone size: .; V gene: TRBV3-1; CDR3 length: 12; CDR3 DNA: TGTGCCAGCAGCCAAACCTACGGGGCCATATATTTT; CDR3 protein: CASSQTYGAIYF
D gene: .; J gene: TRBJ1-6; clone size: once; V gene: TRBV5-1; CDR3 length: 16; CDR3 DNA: TGCGCCAGCAGCTTGGCCGGTGACCCGGATAATTCACCCCTCCACTTT; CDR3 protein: CASSLAGDPDNSPLHF
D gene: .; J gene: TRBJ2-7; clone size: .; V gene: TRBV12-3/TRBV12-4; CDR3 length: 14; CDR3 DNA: TGTGCCAGCAGACTGACTAGGAGTCCCTACGAGCAGTACTTC; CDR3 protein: CASRLTRSPYEQYF
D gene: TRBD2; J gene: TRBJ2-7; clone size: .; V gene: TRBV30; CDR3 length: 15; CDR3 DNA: TGTGCCTGGAGTTCGGCGGGGGTAGGGGCCTACGAGCAGTACTTC; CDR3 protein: CAWSSAGVGAYEQYF
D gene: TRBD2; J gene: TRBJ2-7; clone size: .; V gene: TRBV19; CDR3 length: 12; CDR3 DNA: TGTGCCACTAGAGGACTAGCGAATCGGCAGTACTTC; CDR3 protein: CATRGLANRQYF
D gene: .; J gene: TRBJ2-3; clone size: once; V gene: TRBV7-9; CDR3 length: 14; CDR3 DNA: TGTGCCAGCTTGGGACCCTCGAACCCAGATACGCAGTATTTT; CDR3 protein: CASLGPSNPDTQYF
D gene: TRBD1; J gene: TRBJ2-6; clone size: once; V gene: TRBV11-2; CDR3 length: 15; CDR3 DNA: TGTGCCAGCAGCGTCGACAGGGTCGGGGCCAACGTCCTGACTTTC; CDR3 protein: CASSVDRVGANVLTF
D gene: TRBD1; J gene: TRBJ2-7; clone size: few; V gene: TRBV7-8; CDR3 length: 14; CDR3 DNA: TGTGCCAGCAGCTTAGCGTGGGACAGGGGCGAGCAGTACTTC; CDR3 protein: CASSLAWDRGEQYF
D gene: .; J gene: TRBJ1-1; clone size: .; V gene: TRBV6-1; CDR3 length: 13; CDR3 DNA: TGTGCCAGTCCCCCCCGGGACGAAGGTGAAGCTTTCTTT; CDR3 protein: CASPPRDEGEAFF
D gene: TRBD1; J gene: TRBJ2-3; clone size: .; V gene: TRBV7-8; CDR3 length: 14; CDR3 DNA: TGTGCCAGCAGTTCAACAACAGGGGCAGATACGCAGTATTTT; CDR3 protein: CASSSTTGADTQYF
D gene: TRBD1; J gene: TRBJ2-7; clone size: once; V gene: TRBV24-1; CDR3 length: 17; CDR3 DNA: TGTGCCACCAGTTGCCTGAGACAGGGGCCTTTCTCCTACGAGCAGTACTTC; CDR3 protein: CATSCLRQGPFSYEQYF
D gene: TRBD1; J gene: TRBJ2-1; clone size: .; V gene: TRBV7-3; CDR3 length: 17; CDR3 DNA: TGTGCCAGCAGCTCTGGCTTGGACAGGGGCCCGCGGGATGAGCAGTTCTTC; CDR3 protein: CASSSGLDRGPRDEQFF
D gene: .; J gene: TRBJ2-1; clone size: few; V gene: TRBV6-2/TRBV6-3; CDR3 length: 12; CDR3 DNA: TGTGCCAGCAGTTACATTGTTAATGAGCAGTTCTTC; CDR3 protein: CASSYIVNEQFF
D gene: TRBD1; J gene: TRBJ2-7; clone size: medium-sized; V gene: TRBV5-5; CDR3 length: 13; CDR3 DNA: TGTGCCAGCAGCTTTGACAGGGCCTACGAGCAGTACTTC; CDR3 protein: CASSFDRAYEQYF
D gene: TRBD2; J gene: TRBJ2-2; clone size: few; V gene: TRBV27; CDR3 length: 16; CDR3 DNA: TGTGCCAGCAGTTCTATAGCGGGATCGAACACCGGGGAGCTGTTTTTT; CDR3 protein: CASSSIAGSNTGELFF
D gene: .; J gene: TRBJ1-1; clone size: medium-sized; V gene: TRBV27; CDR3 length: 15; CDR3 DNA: TGTGCCAGCACCCCGCGCGGAGGGAGAAACACTGAAGCTTTCTTT; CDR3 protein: CASTPRGGRNTEAFF